This T cell receptor beta chain was retrieved from a study of T cells in Graves' hyperthyroidism and ophthalmopathy. RNA transcripts provided the source from which TCR beta CDR3 regions were amplified. With the HTBI primer set, the TCR CDR3 went through a first round of RT-PCR. TCRdb reprocessed the multiplex PCR reads via MiXCR and lists one record per CDR3 protein. The data show about 500,000 distinct CDR3 sequences, roughly a sixth seen once. Germline CDR1 reads WNHNN; CDR2 reads SYGVQD (reference sequence). This CDR3 has 14 residues. Trimming cost V 0 bases and J 8 bases, with 11 bases left between them. Whole-study findings and limits: Model predictions of ophthalmopathy came a median 6.5 months before onset. Ophthalmopathy cases were set apart from stable hyperthyroidism by a 13 V-J model.

Points on this clonotype: Its antigen is unidentified.

Patients affected by ophthalmopathy presented a Clinical Activity Score of at least 3, a NOSPECS grade of at least 4, and disease duration below 3 months. Not enrolled were patients with uncontrolled infection, other autoimmune disease, pregnancy or lactation. This receptor was obtained from a woman aged 25 to 39 with Graves' ophthalmopathy. The chain employs TRBV10-1 and TRBJ2-1; D is undetermined. Specimen: blood. The CDR3 reads CASSESVVPYEQFF. CDR3 bases: TGCGCCAGCAGTGAGTCGGTAGTTCCCTATGAGCAGTTCTTC.